The 8 T cell receptor beta chains in this list originate from one sample, sequenced in a study of T cell responses to AZD1222 COVID-19 vaccine. The table came from immunoSEQ multiplex PCR; TCRdb's copy has only in-frame clones and leaves some out. The sample lists about 120,000 clones, approximately 86% occurring once. Sequences were derived from peripheral blood, sampled 28 days after the second AZD1222 dose. The origin of the receptors is an adult who received the AZD1222 COVID-19 vaccine.

This sequence joins TRBV6-5 and TRBJ2-3, with TRBD2 identical over 8 bases. Losses at the gene ends were 8 bases for V and 0 bases for J; bases not matched to a gene: 4. This CDR3 region has 14 residues. Looked up from germline, CDR1 is MNHEY and CDR2 is SVGAGI. The CDR3 DNA follows: TGTGCCAGCGGGCGGGGGGCTAGCACAGATACGCAGTATTTT. This gives the protein CASGRGASTDTQYF.

This sequence joins TRBV12-3 or TRBV12-4 and TRBJ1-1; D unresolved. V lost 0 bases to trimming and J lost 10 bases, with 12 bases between them. CDR3 size: 13 residues. The DNA of the CDR3 is TGTGCCAGCAGTTTAGCGCTGGGTTGGGGAGCTTTCTTT. Protein: CASSLALGWGAFF.

The chain employs TRBV11-2 and TRBJ1-1; TRBD1 matches at 10 bases. Germline assignment: CDR1 SGHAT and CDR2 FQNNGV. The CDR3 totals 14 residues. V gave up 1 base and J gave up 11 bases; unmatched junction bases: 7. CDR3 sequence reads: CASSLGTGGVRAFF. CDR3 nucleotide sequence: TGTGCCAGCAGCTTAGGGACAGGGGGGGTGCGTGCTTTCTTT.

The V gene is TRBV29-1, the J gene TRBJ2-1; tentative D call: TRBD2 (6 bases). V gave up 8 bases and J gave up 4 bases, with 12 bases separating them. The length of the CDR3 is 12 residues. Germline V CDR1 and CDR2: SQVTM, ANQGSEA. CDR3 nucleotide sequence: TGCAGCACCCCGGGGGAGTACAATGAGCAGTTCTTC. It is translated as CSTPGEYNEQFF.

V gene TRBV2 combines with J gene TRBJ2-2; D remains ambiguous. V lost 6 bases and J lost 5, with 10 bases in between. The CDR3 has 13 residues. Germline values: CDR1 SNHLY, CDR2 FYNNEI. The CDR3 is CASRSYGTGELFF. For the CDR3, the DNA is TGTGCCAGCAGATCCTATGGTACCGGGGAGCTGTTTTTT.

V usage is TRBV5-1 and J usage is TRBJ1-1; D uncertain. Trimming stripped 2 bases from V and 3 bases from J, with 8 bases between. Germline assignment: CDR1 SGHRS and CDR2 YFSETQ. The CDR3 is 13 amino acids. The DNA for the CDR3 is TGCGCCAGCAGCTTTTCGGCGGACACTGAAGCTTTCTTT. Translating it yields CASSFSADTEAFF.

The chain uses TRBV19 and TRBJ1-5; 7 bases align to TRBD1. CDR3 length: 17 residues. With 5 bases clipped from V and 3 bases from J, the junction kept 13 bases outside the gene matches. The V gene's germline CDR1 is LNHDA and CDR2 SQIVND (reference sequence). CDR3 loop: CASSSRGQSVNNQPQHF. The CDR3 DNA reads as TGTGCCAGTAGTTCAAGGGGACAGAGTGTAAACAATCAGCCCCAGCATTTT.

This chain connects TRBV5-5 to TRBJ1-1; the D gene is possibly TRBD1 (5 bases). The V gene lost 6 bases and the J gene lost 10 bases, with 16 bases spanning the gap. Germline loops: CDR1 SGHKS, CDR2 YYEKEE (reference sequence). The CDR3 is made up of 12 amino acids. The CDR3 region has the DNA TGTGCCAGCAATGAAGGGGTAGGGGCAGCTTTCTTT. Its protein product is CASNEGVGAAFF.